This TCR beta chain was found in a study of memory CD4+ T cells and cytomegalovirus serostatus. The overall study: This sample comes from healthy Belgian adults, roughly nine CMV seropositive, around 26 seronegative. Whole-study results and caveats: Median bootstrapped AUC for CMV status was approximately 0.96 originally, approximately 0.9 US-trained. CD4+ memory repertoires contained 67 of 164 reported CMV TCRbeta sequences. Suggested: most of the CMV-linked TCR signature lies in CD4+ memory cells.

A word on this clone: The antigen remains undetermined.

Single viable CD3+CD4+CD8-CD45RO+ cells were sorted as the memory CD4+ T cells. Sequenced by immunoSEQ multiplex PCR; TCRdb stores in-frame clones only, minus some. The sample holds 60,000 to 70,000 clones, about 70% seen once. V lost 3 bases, J lost 8 bases, and 19 bases lay in between. The CDR3 length is 16 residues. CDR1 LNHDA and CDR2 SQIVND come from the germline V gene (reference sequence). Material: memory CD4+ T cells from blood. This chain connects TRBV19 to TRBJ1-4; D unresolved. The TCR sequence derives from an adult in good health and CMV-seropositive. CDR3 sequence: CASSISGWAEDEKLFF. In DNA form, the CDR3 reads TGTGCCAGTAGTATTTCAGGTTGGGCGGAAGACGAAAAACTGTTTTTT.